The rows below give T cell receptor beta chains drawn from one sample of a study of blood T cells in healthy people across ages. In TCRdb, the 5' RACE reads were re-called with MiXCR into one record per CDR3 protein. The top ten hold 7.7% of the sample, which has roughly 1,700,000 distinct CDR3 sequences, roughly 28% seen once. Source material: blood. Receptor source: a woman aged 30 to 39 in good health. The CDR3 runs from the conserved cysteine through the conserved F or W. D genes are given only for firm matches.

TRBD1,TRBV6-5,CASRAGGVRYGYTF
.,TRBV7-6,CASSPTRVRLGTQYF
TRBD2,TRBV4-3,CASSSGTSGRSEQYF
.,TRBV20-1,CSARRQGSQPQHF
TRBD2,TRBV27,CASRRTSGRTNPFF
.,TRBV18,CASSALRGLGETQFF
.,TRBV29-1,CSVDRQYYGYTF
TRBD1,TRBV6-5,CASSSRTGGGYEQYF
TRBD1,TRBV29-1,CSVLGQGEDTQYF
TRBD2,TRBV24-1,CAPQGQREVNEQFF
.,TRBV20-1,CSAARQVGDGYTF
.,TRBV5-5,CASSLGPRGGTMNTEAFF
TRBD1,TRBV20-1,CSARDKDRALYEQYF
TRBD1,TRBV24-1,CATSDRQGARTEAFF
TRBD1,TRBV7-8,CASSFRDRATETQYF
.,TRBV29-1,CGVEVGGGYGYTF
TRBD1,TRBV10-3,CAIADREADTQYF
.,TRBV20-1,CSARPGGTEAFF
TRBD1,TRBV6-6,CASSWARDRGREAFF
TRBD2,TRBV7-7,CASSAGLAPQETQYF
.,TRBV29-1,CRAGPQHF
TRBD2,TRBV7-6,CASSLAGEYNEQYF
.,TRBV4-1,CASSQVVACEKLFF
.,TRBV18,CASSSRSPGVALQETQYF
.,TRBV5-1,CASSLVRGGEKLFF
.,TRBV29-1,CSVGQILEDGYTF
TRBD2,TRBV12-5,CASGLEQRGGNNEQFF
TRBD1,TRBV7-2,CASSLGQTGEETTDTQYF
TRBD1,TRBV12-3/TRBV12-4,CASSVGDRSSYEQYF
TRBD1,TRBV9,CASSAGQGLYEQYF
.,TRBV30,CAWSQGLNAEAFF
TRBD2,TRBV18,CASSRGAGGDANTGELFF
.,TRBV6-5,CASSYSGASSYNEQFF
.,TRBV6-5,CASSPFLDTNTEAFF
TRBD2,TRBV18,CASSPVKGLAGGNEQFF
TRBD1,TRBV24-1,CATSERTGAILETQYF
.,TRBV12-3/TRBV12-4,CASSSTQGGDTQYF
TRBD1,TRBV5-5,CASSLVAGGSYGYTF
.,TRBV20-1,CSAQDRSQRGLGDGYTF
.,TRBV11-2,CASSLEGLVEVDNEQFF
.,TRBV5-4,CASSPGGGGEQYF
.,TRBV7-2,CASSLSGRPMEQFF